This is a list of T cell receptor beta chains from one sample in a study of T-cell reconstitution after alpha-beta-depleted transplantation in children. TCRdb analysed the PCR reads with MiXCR anew, one entry per CDR3 protein. The sample includes about 400,000 distinct CDR3 sequences, roughly 20% seen only once; the top ten take approximately 3.8%. Here the sequenced sample was PBMCs from the stem cell graft donor, taken from the stem cell graft. The receptors were gathered from a human donor who donated a stem cell graft to a child with acute myeloid leukemia. Each CDR3 is given with its conserved first and last residue. The D gene is left open where the match is weak. The size field is filled for only some rows; it gives once, few, many or a size class.

>TRBV20-1|TRBJ2-7|NA|NA
CSANRVYEQYF
TGCAGTGCCAACAGGGTTTACGAGCAGTACTTC
>TRBV12-3/TRBV12-4|TRBJ1-5|TRBD1|NA
CASSRTGVDQPQHF
TGTGCCAGCAGTCGGACAGGGGTCGATCAGCCCCAGCATTTT
>TRBV7-8|TRBJ1-1|NA|NA
CASSRYEGLNTEAFF
TGTGCCAGCAGCCGTTATGAAGGGCTGAACACTGAAGCTTTCTTT
>TRBV5-1|TRBJ2-3|TRBD1|few
CASSNGRGGNTQYF
TGCGCCAGCAGCAACGGTCGAGGGGGCAATACGCAGTATTTT
>TRBV20-1|TRBJ1-5|NA|NA
CSARDIKGPGLNQPQHF
TGCAGTGCTAGAGATATAAAGGGGCCAGGGCTAAATCAGCCCCAGCATTTT
>TRBV12-3/TRBV12-4|TRBJ2-7|NA|NA
CASSPGRKWGEQYF
TGTGCCAGCAGCCCAGGTAGAAAGTGGGGCGAGCAGTACTTC
>TRBV20-1|TRBJ1-1|NA|many
CSVSGPVNTEAFF
TGCAGTGTAAGTGGCCCTGTGAACACTGAAGCTTTCTTT
>TRBV6-5|TRBJ2-5|NA|NA
CASSYSFGDQETQYF
TGTGCCAGCAGTTACTCGTTCGGGGACCAAGAGACCCAGTACTTC
>TRBV6-2/TRBV6-3|TRBJ1-1|NA|NA
CASSSATVSGLDIIKGWDTEAFF
TGTGCCAGCAGTTCTGCGACCGTCTCGGGACTCGACATAATTAAAGGATGGGACACTGAAGCTTTCTTT
>TRBV6-6|TRBJ1-2|NA|few
CASSYHYGYTF
TGTGCCAGCAGCTACCACTATGGCTACACCTTC
>TRBV4-2|TRBJ1-5|NA|NA
CASRGEDQPQHF
TGTGCCAGCCGGGGGGAAGATCAGCCCCAGCATTTT
>TRBV19|TRBJ2-1|TRBD1|NA
CASSIAAGGNEQFF
TGTGCCAGTAGTATTGCGGCAGGGGGCAATGAGCAGTTCTTC
>TRBV18|TRBJ2-7|NA|few
CASSPMGGTPYEQYF
TGTGCCAGCTCACCAATGGGCGGGACTCCCTACGAGCAGTACTTC